Each of the 26 T cell receptor beta chains below was sequenced from the same sample in a study of blood T cells in healthy people across ages. Primers used in a second PCR of about 7 to 12 cycles were a sample-barcoded 5' primer and a J-beta primer mix. TCRdb fed the 5' RACE reads into MiXCR, producing one record per CDR3 protein. The sample has some 1.5 million distinct CDR3 sequences; roughly 30% are singletons. Sequencing was done on a sample of blood. These receptors were taken from a woman under 40 in good health.

The chain employs TRBV7-2 and TRBJ1-2; D ambiguous. Deletions cut 6 bases from V and 4 bases from J, with 12 bases between. CDR1 and CDR2 from the germline V gene are SGHTA and FQGNSA. This CDR3 contains 13 residues. The CDR3 is CASSPRARYGYTF. The CDR3 coding sequence is TGTGCCAGCAGTCCAAGGGCCCGCTATGGCTACACCTTC. The whole variable domain, remainder taken from reference TRBV7-2 and TRBJ1-2, is GAGVSQSPSNKVTEKGKDVELRCDPISGHTALYWYRQSLGQGLEFLIYFQGNSAPDKSGLPSDRFSAERTGGSVSTLTIQRTQQEDSAVYLCASSPRARYGYTFGSGTRLTVV.

This clonotype has more than one count but fewer than ten. The V call is TRBV24-1, the J call TRBJ2-1, with D maybe TRBD2 (5 bases). The CDR3 length is 13 residues. Germline CDR1 KGHDR, CDR2 SFDVKD. The V end was cut by 7 bases, the J end by 3 bases, with 9 bases between. CDR3 sequence: CATSLRGYNEQFF. DNA of the CDR3: TGTGCCACCAGCCTCCGGGGCTACAATGAGCAGTTCTTC.

The table lists this clonotype with a few counts. The CDR3 DNA is TGCAGTGCTAGCCTCTTGGGTAGCGGAGATACGCAGTATTTT. Translation gives CSASLLGSGDTQYF. The rearrangement uses TRBV20-1 and TRBJ2-3; tentatively, D is TRBD2 (6 bases). The CDR3 spans 14 residues. Trimming removed 3 bases at V and 5 bases at J, with 15 bases between. Looked up from germline, CDR1 is DFQATT and CDR2 is SNEGSKA (reference sequence).

For this clonotype: A much more abundant neighbour one base away suggests this may be a read error. The chain has TRBV10-3 and TRBJ1-2, with a weak D call TRBD1 (5 bases). CDR1 and CDR2 from the germline V gene are ENHRY and SYGVKD. The CDR3 runs to 13 residues. The CDR3 region is CAISDTGEDGYIF. The CDR3 nucleotides read TGTGCCATCAGTGATACAGGAGAAGATGGCTACATCTTC.

The chain employs TRBV7-2 and TRBJ2-1; 8 positions match TRBD1. The germline V gene encodes CDR1 SGHTA and CDR2 FQGNSA. The CDR3 loop spans 17 amino acids. V was pared by 5 bases and J by 6 bases, with 15 bases of the junction left unmatched. CDR3 loop: CASSLRLDRGRANEQFF. The DNA for the CDR3 is TGTGCCAGCAGCCTACGCCTCGACAGGGGTAGGGCCAATGAGCAGTTCTTC.

A few counts support this clonotype. The chain couples TRBV4-3 to TRBJ2-1; D possibly corresponds to TRBD2 (6 bases). The CDR3 is 17 amino acids. Trimming took 2 bases from V and 3 from J, leaving 17 bases between them. From germline, CDR1 is LGHNA and CDR2 YSLEER. The CDR3 is CASSQPLAEGLYNEQFF. CDR3 DNA sequence: TGCGCCAGCAGCCAACCCTTAGCGGAGGGGCTCTACAATGAGCAGTTCTTC.

This clonotype was seen more than once but under ten times. The V and J genes are TRBV20-1 and TRBJ2-4; D is unresolved. This CDR3 has 15 residues. The V end lost 5 bases, the J end lost 7 bases, and 21 bases lay between the germline ends. From germline, CDR1 is DFQATT and CDR2 SNEGSKA (reference sequence). CDR3 residues: CSAPLPVGFDNIQYF. Here the CDR3 DNA reads TGCAGTGCTCCCCTCCCCGTAGGGTTTGATAACATTCAGTACTTC.

This clonotype was counted many times. The chain employs TRBV29-1 and TRBJ2-4; 11 nucleotides line up with TRBD2. The CDR3 is made up of 15 amino acids. The germline CDR1 and CDR2 sequences are SQVTM and ANQGSEA. The trim removed 6 bases at V and 4 bases at J, leaving 8 bases unmatched. The CDR3 is CSVTYSGGVKNIQYF. CDR3 DNA: TGCAGCGTAACTTATAGCGGGGGGGTAAAAAACATTCAGTACTTC.

V and J are TRBV28 and TRBJ1-1; D is uncertain. V was pared by 1 base and J by 2 bases, with 14 bases between. CDR1 is MDHEN and CDR2 is SYDVKM in the germline V gene. This CDR3 is built from 16 residues. CDR3 nucleotide sequence: TGTGCCAGCAGTTTATTGCCCGGCACGGGAAACACTGAAGCTTTCTTT. Translated: CASSLLPGTGNTEAFF.

Ten or more counts support this clonotype. The rearrangement joins TRBV4-3 to TRBJ2-7; weak D call: TRBD2 (5 bases). The CDR3 is made up of 15 amino acids. Looked up from germline, CDR1 is LGHNA and CDR2 is YSLEER. The V end was cut by 0 bases, the J end by 6 bases, with 15 bases between. The CDR3, as DNA: TGCGCCAGCAGCCAAGATAGTGGGAGTTACTCCGAGCAGTACTTC. It encodes CASSQDSGSYSEQYF.

V gene TRBV10-3 combines with J gene TRBJ2-5, with D hard to call. The CDR3 extends over 13 amino acids. CDR1 ENHRY and CDR2 SYGVKD come from the germline V gene. The V and J ends lost 6 bases and 0 bases respectively, with 8 bases between them. The CDR3 DNA is TGTGCCATCAGGCCCGAGCACCAAGAGACCCAGTACTTC. Translation: CAIRPEHQETQYF.

The chain recombines TRBV7-9 with TRBJ2-7; TRBD1 aligns across 11 bases. The DNA matches TRBJ2-5 better at its end, which makes the J call doubtful. Germline V gene data show CDR1 as SEHNR and CDR2 as FQNEAQ (reference sequence). This CDR3 spans 16 amino acids. CDR3 nucleotides: TGTGCCAGCAGCGCCCGCCGGACAGGGGGCGCGGAGACCCAGTACTTC. Its protein product is CASSARRTGGAETQYF.

The chain combines TRBV27 with TRBJ1-1; TRBD1 is a possible D gene (5 bases). Germline lookup yields CDR1 MNHEY and CDR2 SMNVEV (reference sequence). The ends were cut back, 5 bases at V and 5 bases at J, with 12 bases in the middle. There are 13 residues in the CDR3. The CDR3 loop is CASSLHKGTEAFF. As DNA, the CDR3 is TGTGCCAGCAGTCTACACAAGGGGACTGAAGCTTTCTTT.

This clonotype was counted at least ten times. The J gene is TRBJ2-5, the V gene TRBV29-1; 13 bases fit TRBD2. The CDR3 has 11 residues. In germline, CDR1 is SQVTM, CDR2 ANQGSEA. Trimming took 7 bases from V and 13 from J; bases not matched to a gene: 6. As DNA, the CDR3 is TGCAGCGGAGGGACTAGCGGGGTGAGGTACTTC. It is translated as CSGGTSGVRYF.

This clonotype was recorded many times. The J gene is TRBJ2-7, the V gene TRBV20-1; the D gene is possibly TRBD1 (6 bases). This CDR3 comprises 16 residues. CDR1 DFQATT and CDR2 SNEGSKA come from the germline V gene (reference sequence). The V end was cut by 0 bases, the J end by 2 bases, with 17 bases between. The CDR3 region has the DNA TGCAGTGCTAGAGATCGTAGGACAGTGGGACCCTACGAGCAGTACTTC. Residues: CSARDRRTVGPYEQYF.

This clonotype was observed a handful of times. V usage is TRBV20-1 and J usage is TRBJ2-5; TRBD2 agrees at 7 bases. Germline V gene data show CDR1 as DFQATT and CDR2 as SNEGSKA (reference sequence). The CDR3 is 13 residues long. With 4 bases clipped from V and 1 base from J, the junction kept 3 bases outside the gene matches. Here the CDR3 reads CSATGTTQETQYF. The CDR3 bases are TGCAGTGCTACCGGGACTACCCAAGAGACCCAGTACTTC.

V gene TRBV6-6 combines with J gene TRBJ2-1; D remains unclear. The J call may be mistaken, given a closer DNA end match to TRBJ2-7. This CDR3 region has 15 residues. Germline loops: CDR1 MNHNY, CDR2 SVGAGI (reference sequence). CDR3 DNA: TGTGCCAGCAGTTACGTCAGCAGCTCCTACAATGAGCAGTACTTC. Encoded protein: CASSYVSSSYNEQYF.

The chain joins TRBV10-2 to TRBJ1-1; TRBD1 is a possible D gene (6 bases). V shed 0 bases and J shed 3 bases, with 11 bases lying between them. Germline V gene lookup returns CDR1 WSHSY and CDR2 SAAADI. CDR3 length: 15 amino acids. The chain's CDR3 is CASSESRQVDTEAFF. CDR3 sequence (DNA): TGCGCCAGCAGTGAGTCGCGACAGGTGGACACTGAAGCTTTCTTT.

V gene TRBV27 combines with J gene TRBJ2-3; D is undetermined. Germline V gene sequence: CDR1 MNHEY, CDR2 SMNVEV (reference sequence). The length of the CDR3 is 13 residues. Trimming cost V 5 bases and J 2 bases, with 8 bases left between them. This CDR3 reads CASSTPLTDTQYF. The CDR3 DNA reads as TGTGCCAGCAGTACCCCACTCACAGATACGCAGTATTTT.

This clonotype has just a few counts. The CDR3 reads CASSLGGSSGVEFF. In nucleotides, the CDR3 is TGTGCCAGCAGCTTGGGGGGTTCTAGCGGTGTGGAGTTCTTC. J is TRBJ2-1 and V is TRBV7-2; 7 bases agree with TRBD2. This CDR3 contains 14 residues. With V trimmed by 3 bases and J by 14 bases, 13 bases remained unmatched. Germline values: CDR1 SGHTA, CDR2 FQGNSA.

The genes are TRBV20-1 and TRBJ2-1; D may be TRBD2 (7 bases). Trimming shortened V by 1 base and J by 4 bases, and 11 bases separated the two germline ends. Germline values: CDR1 DFQATT, CDR2 SNEGSKA (reference sequence). CDR3 size: 14 residues. The CDR3 DNA reads TGCAGTGCTAGAGGGACTAGGGGGTACAATGAGCAGTTCTTC. Translated, it gives CSARGTRGYNEQFF.

Concerning this clonotype itself: This may stem from a read error, because a much larger clone lies one nucleotide away. V usage is TRBV7-2 and J usage is TRBJ2-4, with 9 bases fitting TRBD2. The DNA matches TRBJ2-7 better at its end, which makes the J call doubtful. Germline V gene sequence: CDR1 SGHTA, CDR2 FQGNSA. The CDR3 is 15 amino acids. This CDR3 is CANSFPAGGPHEQYF. The CDR3 DNA sequence: TGTGCCAACAGCTTCCCAGCGGGAGGCCCCCACGAGCAGTACTTC.

This clonotype has a count of ten or more. V usage is TRBV7-2 and J usage is TRBJ1-2; D is ambiguous. The CDR3 sequence is 13 residues long. V was clipped by 5 bases and J by 5 bases, with 12 bases between them. CDR1 and CDR2 from the germline V gene are SGHTA and FQGNSA. Here the CDR3 reads CASSHPGTYGYTF. CDR3 bases: TGTGCCAGCAGCCACCCTGGAACGTATGGCTACACCTTC.

This clonotype was seen repeatedly, ten times or more. The chain has TRBV24-1 and TRBJ2-1; the match to TRBD2 covers 7 bases. The CDR3 is 14 amino acids. In germline, CDR1 is KGHDR, CDR2 SFDVKD. V lost 7 bases, J lost 0 bases, and 2 bases stayed unmatched. CDR3 coding DNA: TGTGCCACCAGCCCGGGGGGCTCCTACAATGAGCAGTTCTTC. Its protein product is CATSPGGSYNEQFF.

Notes on this clonotype: At one of its ends the junction is not consistent with the germline gene, which may arise from a read error. The J gene is TRBJ2-2, the V gene TRBV12-5, with D perhaps TRBD1 or TRBD2 (5 bases each). CDR3 size: 12 residues. The germline gives CDR1 LGHNT, CDR2 FRNRAP. The CDR3 DNA sequence: TGTGCTAGTGGACAGGAAAACGGGGAGCGGTTTTTT. Protein sequence: CASGQENGERFF.

This chain joins TRBV7-9 and TRBJ2-6; 7 bases map to TRBD1. The CDR3 loop spans 20 amino acids. Losses at the gene ends were 5 bases for V and 2 bases for J; bases not matched to a gene: 18. The V gene's germline CDR1 is SEHNR and CDR2 FQNEAQ (reference sequence). The CDR3 sequence: CASSTLLTGTDKAGANVLTF. DNA for the CDR3: TGTGCCAGCAGCACCCTCCTAACCGGGACAGACAAAGCTGGGGCCAACGTCCTGACTTTC.